Listed below are T cell receptor beta chains from one sample, sequenced in a study of Graves' ophthalmopathy and Graves' hyperthyroidism. Each CDR3 protein is one row after TCRdb ran MiXCR on the multiplex PCR reads. Among 200,000 to 250,000 distinct CDR3 sequences listed, around 45% were seen once. The source material was peripheral blood. Every receptor here comes from an adult man with Graves' ophthalmopathy. CDR3s include the opening cysteine and the closing phenylalanine or tryptophan. The order of the fields is clone size, V gene, D gene, J gene, CDR3 DNA, CDR3 protein. The D gene is left open where the match is weak. A clone size is listed for some rows: how often the clone was seen (once, few, many), or a class if it is expanded.

few	TRBV7-9	-	TRBJ1-6	TGTGCCAGCAGCGGCGGGGGGCGCAGAAATTCACCCCTCCACTTT	CASSGGGRRNSPLHF
many	TRBV29-1	-	TRBJ1-3	TGCAGCGTTGGAGTTTCTGGAAACACCATATATTTT	CSVGVSGNTIYF
-	TRBV19	TRBD1	TRBJ1-3	TGTGCCAGTAGTGTCGACAGGGGGCCTGGAAACACCATATATTTT	CASSVDRGPGNTIYF
few	TRBV29-1	-	TRBJ1-2	TGCAGCGTTGAAGTGTCGCGGGGCTATGGCTACACCTTC	CSVEVSRGYGYTF
-	TRBV7-3	-	TRBJ2-2	TGTGCCAGCAGCTCTATCGGGGGCCCCGCCGGGGAGCTGTTTTTT	CASSSIGGPAGELFF
-	TRBV6-1	-	TRBJ1-1	TGTGCCAGCAGACCTACAGGTGGGGCGCGCGCTTTCTTT	CASRPTGGARAFF
-	TRBV15	-	TRBJ2-2	TGTGCCACCAGCAGAGATCGGCCGATTACCGGGGAGCTGTTTTTT	CATSRDRPITGELFF
-	TRBV12-3/TRBV12-4	TRBD1	TRBJ2-7	TGTGCCAGCAGTTTAGTTGGACAGGGCGATCCCGAGCAGTACTTC	CASSLVGQGDPEQYF
few	TRBV7-9	-	TRBJ2-6	TGTGCCAGCAGCGAGCCCGGGACAGGGGCCAACGTCCTGACTTTC	CASSEPGTGANVLTF
few	TRBV12-3/TRBV12-4	TRBD1	TRBJ1-1	TGTGCCAGCAGCTCCAACAGGGGGGACGCTTTCTTT	CASSSNRGDAFF
-	TRBV7-3	-	TRBJ1-1	TGTGCCAGCAGCGAATTTATAGGGGGAACTGAAGCTTTCTTT	CASSEFIGGTEAFF
-	TRBV7-9	TRBD1	TRBJ1-5	TGTGCCAGCTGCCAGGGACAGGGAAATCAGCCCCAGCATTTT	CASCQGQGNQPQHF
few	TRBV12-3/TRBV12-4	TRBD1	TRBJ2-5	TGTGCCAGCAGTTTAAGAGGGCAGGGGGCAGCCCAGTACTTC	CASSLRGQGAAQYF
few	TRBV7-8	-	TRBJ1-6	TGTGCCAGCAGCTTTCTACAGAATTCACCCCTCCACTTT	CASSFLQNSPLHF
-	TRBV9	-	TRBJ1-6	TGCGCCAGCAGCCAAGAAGGGGGGGCCGTCTATAATTCACCCCTCCACTTT	CASSQEGGAVYNSPLHF
-	TRBV20-1	-	TRBJ1-5	TGCAGTGCCCCCCCCAGGGGCGCGATAAATCAGCCTCAGCATTTT	CSAPPRGAINQPQHF
-	TRBV6-2/TRBV6-3	TRBD2	TRBJ2-7	TGTGCCAGCAGTACACTAGCGGGGGCCTACGAGCAGTACTTC	CASSTLAGAYEQYF
-	TRBV10-3	-	TRBJ2-3	TGTGCCATCAGTAAACATGGAGGGGGCAAGTTGACAGATACGCAGTATTTT	CAISKHGGGKLTDTQYF
-	TRBV12-3/TRBV12-4	-	TRBJ2-5	TGTGCCAGCATGGGGTGGGAAAGGCAAGAGACCCAGTACTTC	CASMGWERQETQYF
-	TRBV7-2	-	TRBJ2-7	TGTGCCAGCAGCCCTCCCGAGGGGCTCTTAGGGGAGCAGTACTTC	CASSPPEGLLGEQYF
-	TRBV25-1	-	TRBJ1-3	TGTGCCAGCTCAATGGACGGCTCTGGAAACACCATATATTTT	CASSMDGSGNTIYF
few	TRBV2	-	TRBJ1-2	TGTGCCAGCAGTGAACGTACTAACTATGGCTACACCTTC	CASSERTNYGYTF
-	TRBV13	TRBD2	TRBJ2-2	TGTGCTCGTAGCGGGGCCACCGGGGAGCTGTTTTTT	CARSGATGELFF
-	TRBV7-8	-	TRBJ1-2	TGTGCCAGCAGCTTGACCGCGACAGAGGCGGGAGGCTACACCTTC	CASSLTATEAGGYTF
-	TRBV7-6	-	TRBJ2-5	TGTGCCAGCAGCAAGATTTGGAGGGGCCCCGGAGAAGAGACCCAGTACTTC	CASSKIWRGPGEETQYF
-	TRBV25-1	-	TRBJ1-2	TGTGCCAGCCGTTTAGGTGACAGCTATGGCTACACCTTC	CASRLGDSYGYTF
once	TRBV9	-	TRBJ2-7	TGTGCCAGCAGCTTAGATTATGGGGCCGCCTACGAGCAGTACTTC	CASSLDYGAAYEQYF
-	TRBV5-1	-	TRBJ1-3	TGCGCCAGTAGAACAGGCCTTTACTCTGGAAACACCATATATTTT	CASRTGLYSGNTIYF
-	TRBV3-1	-	TRBJ2-5	TGTGCCAGCAGCCAAGCCGGAGGGGACGAGACCCAGTACTTC	CASSQAGGDETQYF
-	TRBV15	TRBD2	TRBJ2-7	TGTGCCAGCAGGACCCCTAGCGGGAGGGCTGACTACGAGCAGTACTTC	CASRTPSGRADYEQYF